The rows below give T cell receptor beta chains drawn from one sample of a study of high-grade serous ovarian cancer treatment subgroups. The data were produced by immunoSEQ multiplex PCR, yet TCRdb's version contains in-frame clones alone and is incomplete. Here the sample spans about 1,600 clones, around 74% being singletons. What was sequenced was tumor tissue. These receptors came from a human donor with high-grade serous ovarian cancer. CDR3s leave out the opening cysteine and the closing phenylalanine or tryptophan. The order of the fields is CDR3 protein, J gene, V gene, D gene. A D gene is named only where the DNA matches it firmly.

ASSIGLGEMVQPQH	TRBJ1-5	TRBV19	.
ASSYSRTSDTQY	TRBJ2-3	TRBV6-5	TRBD2
ASSLLGTVNTEAF	TRBJ1-1	TRBV11-2	.
ASSDLYTQY	TRBJ2-3	TRBV10-2	.
AIRPGGDYGYT	TRBJ1-2	TRBV10-3	.
ASSLAGTEAF	TRBJ1-1	TRBV4-1	.
ASSQGGQGKGYT	TRBJ1-2	TRBV4-3	TRBD1
ATGTGAYEQY	TRBJ2-7	TRBV2	TRBD1
ASSEEGVHNEQF	TRBJ2-1	TRBV19	.
ASSFSAGGLDEQF	TRBJ2-1	TRBV5-4	TRBD2
ASSLSIQGANGYT	TRBJ1-2	TRBV5-4	TRBD1
ASSDTGGETGELF	TRBJ2-2	TRBV7-9	TRBD1
ASSLERDPGAKLF	TRBJ1-4	TRBV7-2	.
ASRYTGGEEQY	TRBJ2-7	TRBV7-9	TRBD1